The 8 T cell receptor beta chains given below trace back to one sample, sequenced in a study of beta chain features in type 1 diabetes. Expressed TCRB transcripts were sequenced, since all the RNA that had been isolated was reverse transcribed. Profiled with immunoSEQ multiplex PCR; TCRdb holds only in-frame clones, not every one. The table lists about 140,000 clones, less than 9% of them singletons. The sequencing input was central memory CD4+ T cells from blood. The receptors stem from a woman under 40 in good health.

The sample holds many counts of this clone. The chain recombines TRBV7-2 with TRBJ2-1; possibly TRBD2 for D (5 bases). The CDR3 totals 13 residues. V was trimmed by 8 bases and J by 4 bases, leaving 12 bases between them. Germline CDR1 and CDR2: SGHTA and FQGNSA. In DNA form, the CDR3 reads TGTGCCAGCTCGGGTCAGCGGTACAATGAGCAGTTCTTC. Translated: CASSGQRYNEQFF.

This clone came up many times. This chain links TRBV13 with TRBJ2-4, with D possibly TRBD2 on 5 matching bases. Trimming shortened V by 3 bases and J by 2 bases, and 8 bases separated the two germline ends. CDR1 and CDR2 from the germline V gene are PRHDT and FYEKMQ (reference sequence). This CDR3 region has 14 residues. This CDR3 is CASSFRGTKNIQYF. The CDR3 nucleotides read TGTGCCAGCAGCTTCCGGGGAACCAAAAACATTCAGTACTTC.

This clone occurred many times. The chain has TRBV29-1 and TRBJ2-5, with 7 positions matching TRBD2. Trimming removed 7 bases from V and 4 bases from J; junction bases left unmatched: 9. Germline V lookup: CDR1 SQVTM, CDR2 ANQGSEA. The CDR3 spans 13 residues. CDR3 amino acids: CSARGGIGETQYF. CDR3 sequence (DNA): TGCAGCGCCCGGGGAGGGATCGGAGAGACCCAGTACTTC.

This clone was seen a handful of times. The genes are TRBV7-8 and TRBJ2-1, with D possibly matching TRBD1 (6 bases). CDR3 length: 16 residues. The V end was cut by 5 bases, the J end by 0 bases, with 14 bases between. From germline, CDR1 is SGHVS and CDR2 FQNEAQ. The CDR3 here is CASSAYRVSSYNEQFF. The CDR3 DNA follows: TGTGCCAGCAGCGCCTACAGGGTTAGCTCCTACAATGAGCAGTTCTTC.

This clone was seen only a few times. The chain is built from TRBV6-1 and TRBJ2-3; 14 positions agree with TRBD2. This CDR3 has 17 residues. Germline V gene lookup returns CDR1 MNHNS and CDR2 SASEGT. V shed 4 bases and J 1 base; nucleotides not matched to a gene: 4. The CDR3 reads CASSGLAGGPGTDTQYF. As DNA, the CDR3 is TGTGCCAGCAGTGGACTAGCGGGAGGGCCGGGCACAGATACGCAGTATTTT.

This clone was counted at least ten times. The chain joins TRBV7-9 to TRBJ2-7; D remains ambiguous. Trimming took off 5 bases at V and 8 bases at J, with 13 bases between the two ends. The V gene's germline CDR1 is SEHNR and CDR2 FQNEAQ (reference sequence). The CDR3 spans 12 residues. CDR3 in amino acids: CASSHTPRKQYF. CDR3 sequence (DNA): TGTGCCAGCAGCCATACTCCGCGTAAGCAGTACTTC.

In its sample, this clone was seen a few times. The rearrangement uses TRBV5-4 and TRBJ2-5; the match to TRBD1 covers 11 bases. Germline values: CDR1 SGHNT, CDR2 YYREEE (reference sequence). This CDR3 contains 13 residues. With 9 bases clipped from V and 7 bases from J, the junction kept 8 bases outside the gene matches. This chain's CDR3 is CATGTGGRVTQYF. The DNA of the CDR3 is TGTGCCACCGGGACAGGGGGGCGGGTGACCCAGTACTTC. The whole variable domain, filled in from reference TRBV5-4 and TRBJ2-5, reads ETGVTQSPTHLIKTRGQQVTLRCSSQSGHNTVSWYQQALGQGPQFIFQYYREEENGRGNFPPRFSGLQFPNYSSELNVNALELDDSALYLCATGTGGRVTQYFGPGTRLLVL.

The V call is TRBV7-8, the J call TRBJ2-5; TRBD2 matches 9 bases. CDR3 size: 14 residues. J gave up 5 bases and V 8 bases, and 9 bases lay outside the gene matches. Germline V gene data show CDR1 as SGHVS and CDR2 as FQNEAQ. The CDR3 loop is CASRIGSGSETQYF. In DNA form, the CDR3 reads TGTGCCAGCCGAATTGGTAGCGGGAGTGAGACCCAGTACTTC.